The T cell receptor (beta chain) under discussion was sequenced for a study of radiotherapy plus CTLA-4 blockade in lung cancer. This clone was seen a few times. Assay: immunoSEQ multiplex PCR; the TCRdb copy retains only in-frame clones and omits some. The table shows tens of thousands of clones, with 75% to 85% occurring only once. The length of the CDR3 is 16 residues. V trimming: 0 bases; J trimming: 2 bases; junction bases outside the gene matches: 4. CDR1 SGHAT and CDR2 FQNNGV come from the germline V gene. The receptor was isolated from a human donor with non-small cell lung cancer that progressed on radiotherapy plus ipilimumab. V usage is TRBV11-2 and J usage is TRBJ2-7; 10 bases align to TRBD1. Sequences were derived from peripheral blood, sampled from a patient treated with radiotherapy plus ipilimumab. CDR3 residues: CASSLDRDRGPYEQYF. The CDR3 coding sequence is TGTGCCAGCAGCTTAGATAGGGACAGGGGCCCCTACGAGCAGTACTTC.